This T cell receptor (beta chain) was documented in a study of T-cell reconstitution after alpha-beta-depleted transplantation in children. Unique molecular identifiers were incorporated during preparation of the TCRbeta library. MiXCR was run by TCRdb on the PCR reads, yielding one entry per CDR3 protein. The sample includes 330,000 or so distinct CDR3 sequences, approximately 7.3% of them seen just once. Whole-study results and caveats: The origin of alpha-beta T cells about two months after transplant was reportedly several hundred expanded graft clones. T-cell numbers and diversity, one year after transplant, stemmed largely from T cells that were newly produced.

The CDR3 is 18 residues long. Germline V gene lookup returns CDR1 KGHDR and CDR2 SFDVKD. V shed 5 bases and J shed 1 base, with 19 bases lying between them. Concerning this clonotype itself: Its target is unknown.

This TCR came from a female patient aged 2-9 years who had a stem cell transplant for Fanconi anemia, so the T cells may come from the graft donor. The sample was peripheral blood, taken 360 days after TCRalphabeta/CD19-depleted stem cell transplant. The gene calls are TRBV24-1 and TRBJ2-2; D might be TRBD2 (6 bases). The CDR3 reads CATSGVGGETLNTGELFF. In DNA form, the CDR3 reads TGTGCCACCAGTGGGGTCGGAGGGGAGACTTTGAACACCGGGGAGCTGTTTTTT.